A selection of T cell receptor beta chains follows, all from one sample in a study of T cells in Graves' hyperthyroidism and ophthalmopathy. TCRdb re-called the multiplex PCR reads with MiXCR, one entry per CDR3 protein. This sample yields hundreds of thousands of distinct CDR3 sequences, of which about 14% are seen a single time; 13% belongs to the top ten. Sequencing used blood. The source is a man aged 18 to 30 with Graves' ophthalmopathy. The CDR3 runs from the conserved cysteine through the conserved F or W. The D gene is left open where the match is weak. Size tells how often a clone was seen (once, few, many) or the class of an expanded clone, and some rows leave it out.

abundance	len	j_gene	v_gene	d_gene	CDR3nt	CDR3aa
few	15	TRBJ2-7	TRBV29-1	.	TGCAGCGTTCTCACGCGACTGGGGGCTTTTGACGAGCAGTACTTC	CSVLTRLGAFDEQYF
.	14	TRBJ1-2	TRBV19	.	TGTGCCAGTAGGGACACCGGGACCCCTAGGGGCTACACCTTC	CASRDTGTPRGYTF
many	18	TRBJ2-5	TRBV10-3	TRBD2	TGTGCCATCAGTGATTGGACTAGCGGGAGGCACGGCCAAGAGACCCAGTACTTC	CAISDWTSGRHGQETQYF
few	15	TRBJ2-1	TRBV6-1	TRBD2	TGTGCCAGCAGTGAGGGGACTAGCGGGAGAAATGAGCAGTTCTTC	CASSEGTSGRNEQFF
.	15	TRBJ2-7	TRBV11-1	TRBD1	TGTGCCAGCAGCTCTGGGACAGGGCGCGCCTACGAGCAGTACTTC	CASSSGTGRAYEQYF
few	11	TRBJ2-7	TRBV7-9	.	TGTGCCATCAGGACCTCCTACGAGCAGTACTTC	CAIRTSYEQYF
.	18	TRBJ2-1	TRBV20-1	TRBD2	TGCAGTGCTAGGACCGGGACTAGCGGGAGTATACCCCACAATGAGCAGTTCTTC	CSARTGTSGSIPHNEQFF
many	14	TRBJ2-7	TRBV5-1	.	TGCGCCAGCAGCTTTTCGGGGGGCCACTACGAGCAGTACTTC	CASSFSGGHYEQYF
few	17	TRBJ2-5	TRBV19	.	TGTGCCAGTAGTCGGTTCCATAGCGGAGGGGGCCCAGAGACCCAGTACTTC	CASSRFHSGGGPETQYF
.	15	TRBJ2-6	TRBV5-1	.	TGCGCCAGCAGCTTTGCAGGGGCTGGGGCCAACGTCCTGACTTTC	CASSFAGAGANVLTF
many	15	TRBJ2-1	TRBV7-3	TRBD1	TGTGCCAGCAGCTCCTCGGGACAGGGTAGGAATGAGCAGTTCTTC	CASSSSGQGRNEQFF
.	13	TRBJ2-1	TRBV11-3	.	TGTGCCAGCAGCTCGGACTTAGGGAATGAGCAGTTCTTC	CASSSDLGNEQFF
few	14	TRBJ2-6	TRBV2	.	TGTGCCAGCAGTGGAGACTCTGGGGCCAACGTCCTGACTTTC	CASSGDSGANVLTF
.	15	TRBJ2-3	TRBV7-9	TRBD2	TGTGCCAGCAGGGAGCGGGGGCCCAGCACAGATACGCAGTATTTT	CASRERGPSTDTQYF
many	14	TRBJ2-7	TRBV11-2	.	TGTGCCAGCAGTACCAGCATCAGCTCCTACGAGCAGTACTTC	CASSTSISSYEQYF
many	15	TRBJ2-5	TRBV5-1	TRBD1	TGCGCCAGCAGCCAGGACACAGGGGATGGAGAGACCCAGTACTTC	CASSQDTGDGETQYF
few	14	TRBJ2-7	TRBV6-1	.	TGTGCCAGCAAAATTTTGGGGGCGTCCTACGAGCAGTACTTC	CASKILGASYEQYF
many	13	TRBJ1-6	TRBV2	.	TGTGCCAGCAGGGACGTCGCTAATTCACCCCTCCACTTT	CASRDVANSPLHF
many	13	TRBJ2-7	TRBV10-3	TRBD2	TGTGCCGTCCTAGCGGAGCGTTCCTACGAGCAGTACTTC	CAVLAERSYEQYF
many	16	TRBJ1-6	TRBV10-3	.	TGTGCCATCAGTGTCTCATCAGGGACCTATAATTCACCCCTCCACTTT	CAISVSSGTYNSPLHF
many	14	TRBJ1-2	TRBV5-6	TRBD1	TGTGCCAGCAGCCGGGGGGACAGGAACTATGGCTACACCTTC	CASSRGDRNYGYTF
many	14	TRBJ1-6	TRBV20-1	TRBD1	TGCAGTGCTAGGAGGGAGGGGGCCAATTCACCCCTCCACTTT	CSARREGANSPLHF
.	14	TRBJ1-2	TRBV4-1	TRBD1	TGCGCCAGCAGCTCGGGACAGGGGGACTATGGCTACACCTTC	CASSSGQGDYGYTF
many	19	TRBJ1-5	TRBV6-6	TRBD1	TGTGCCAGCAGTTACGGCCCTCCGGGACAGACCCCGGGAGAACAGCCCCAGCATTTT	CASSYGPPGQTPGEQPQHF
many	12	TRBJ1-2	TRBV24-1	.	TGTGCCACCTCGGCAGGGGACTATGGCTACACCTTC	CATSAGDYGYTF
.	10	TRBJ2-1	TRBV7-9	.	TGTGCCACCGCAGGCAATGAGCAGTTCTTC	CATAGNEQFF
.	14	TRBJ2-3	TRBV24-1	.	TGTGCCACCAGTGATCCGGGACTCCGGGCGATGCAGTATTTT	CATSDPGLRAMQYF
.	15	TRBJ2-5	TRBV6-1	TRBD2	TGTGCCAGCAGCCTAGCCTCCGGGGGGGGAGAGACCCAGTACTTC	CASSLASGGGETQYF
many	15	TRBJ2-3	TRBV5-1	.	TGCGCCAGCAGCTTGGAAAGCAAACGTTCAGATACGCAGTATTTT	CASSLESKRSDTQYF